A selection of T cell receptor beta chains follows, all from one sample in a study of T cell responses to AZD1222 COVID-19 vaccine. The method was immunoSEQ multiplex PCR; TCRdb's version includes in-frame clones alone and lacks a portion of them. The table has about 150,000 clones, 70% to 90% seen once. Sequencing was performed on peripheral blood, taken on day 0 of AZD1222 vaccination. Receptors were obtained from an adult in good health. CDR3s include the opening cysteine and the closing phenylalanine or tryptophan. A D gene is named only where the DNA matches it firmly. Size values are once, few and many counts, or a class for expanded clones, and some rows have none.

>TRBJ2-5|TRBV5-4|TRBD2|NA
TGTGCCAGCAGCTTGGCCACTAGCGGGAGGGCCGTACAAGAGACCCAGTACTTC
CASSLATSGRAVQETQYF
>TRBJ1-2|TRBV14|NA|NA
TGTGCCAGCAGCCTTGCGGAAGGGGTAGGCTACACCTTC
CASSLAEGVGYTF
>TRBJ2-7|TRBV5-5|TRBD1|NA
TGTGCCAGCAGCCAGGACAGGAAGTTTTACGAGCAGTACTTC
CASSQDRKFYEQYF
>TRBJ2-3|TRBV6-2/TRBV6-3|NA|NA
TGTGCCAGCAGTTACCCCGCGAGACTAGGGACCACAGATACGCAGTATTTT
CASSYPARLGTTDTQYF
>TRBJ2-7|TRBV7-2|TRBD2|NA
TGTGCCAGCAGCTTAGAAGGCCTAGCGGGACTCGAGCAGTACTTC
CASSLEGLAGLEQYF
>TRBJ1-2|TRBV29-1|NA|NA
TGCAGCGCCTTTGCGGGGGCGCTGGGCTACACCTTC
CSAFAGALGYTF
>TRBJ2-3|TRBV18|TRBD2|NA
TGTGCCAGCTCACAATCACTAGCGGGGGCGTCGGATACGCAGTATTTT
CASSQSLAGASDTQYF
>TRBJ1-2|TRBV2|TRBD1|NA
TGTGCCAGCAGTTGGGACAGGGGGCGCGATAATGGCTACACCTTC
CASSWDRGRDNGYTF
>TRBJ1-1|TRBV10-2|NA|NA
TGCGCCAGCAGTGGGGGGAACACTGAAGCTTTCTTT
CASSGGNTEAFF
>TRBJ2-2|TRBV18|NA|once
TGTGCCAGCTCACCATTCCCCCTCGGGGGCGTGAACACCGGGGAGCTGTTTTTT
CASSPFPLGGVNTGELFF
>TRBJ1-4|TRBV11-2|NA|few
TGTGCCAGCAGCTTAGAGATATGGGAAAAACTGTTTTTT
CASSLEIWEKLFF
>TRBJ2-7|TRBV19|NA|NA
TGTGCCACCTCCCTGAGCGTGAGCTACGGGGAGCAGTACTTC
CATSLSVSYGEQYF
>TRBJ1-6|TRBV3-1/TRBV3-2|NA|once
TGTGCCAGCAGCCAAGAGGCGGGGCTAATCGGTTCACCCCTCCACTTT
CASSQEAGLIGSPLHF
>TRBJ1-5|TRBV2|TRBD1|NA
TGTGCCAGCAGAACGACAGGGGGCCAGAGCATTGGAAGTAGCAATCAGCCCCAGCATTTT
CASRTTGGQSIGSSNQPQHF
>TRBJ1-1|TRBV27|TRBD1|few
TGTGCCAGCAGTTCGGACAGGGCCGTCATGAACACTGAAGCTTTCTTT
CASSSDRAVMNTEAFF
>TRBJ2-7|TRBV11-2|TRBD1|NA
TGTGCCAGCAGCATAGGGACAGGGTTGGGCGAGCAGTACTTC
CASSIGTGLGEQYF
>TRBJ2-2|TRBV18|NA|NA
TGTGCCAGCTCCTCGGAGGTAAACGCGAACACCGGGGAGCTGTTTTTT
CASSSEVNANTGELFF
>TRBJ2-1|TRBV3-1/TRBV3-2|TRBD1|NA
TGTGCCAGCAGCCCCGGGACAGGGGGTTTCAATGAGCAGTTCTTC
CASSPGTGGFNEQFF
>TRBJ2-7|TRBV10-2|TRBD1|NA
TGCGCCAGCATAGACAGGGGATCCTACGAGCAGTACTTC
CASIDRGSYEQYF
>TRBJ2-7|TRBV15|TRBD2|NA
TGTGCCACCAGCAGAGTAGGTGGACTAGCGGCACCCTACGAGCAGTACTTC
CATSRVGGLAAPYEQYF
>TRBJ2-7|TRBV6-5|TRBD1|NA
TGTGCCAGCAGTTCCGGGACAGCTGGTTCCTACGAGCAGTACTTC
CASSSGTAGSYEQYF
>TRBJ2-1|TRBV7-2|TRBD1|few
TGTGCCAGCAGGGCAATGCAGGGGGCGAGGTACAATGAGCAGTTCTTC
CASRAMQGARYNEQFF
>TRBJ2-3|TRBV2|TRBD2|few
TGTGCCAGCAGTTTGCTAGCGGGGGGTACAGATACGCAGTATTTT
CASSLLAGGTDTQYF
>TRBJ1-2|TRBV5-1|NA|NA
TGCGCCAGCAGCTTGGTGGTGGGGGAGAGCTATGGCTACACCTTC
CASSLVVGESYGYTF
>TRBJ1-1|TRBV6-5|NA|NA
TGTGCCAGCAGGGCCGGGTGGCGTGGGACTGAAGCTTTCTTT
CASRAGWRGTEAFF
>TRBJ1-1|TRBV27|NA|NA
TGTGCCAGCAGTTTATCGTATGGGACTGAAGCTTTCTTT
CASSLSYGTEAFF
>TRBJ1-1|TRBV11-2|NA|NA
TGTGCCAGCAGCCCCCAAATCGGGGCCGCCACTGAAGCTTTCTTT
CASSPQIGAATEAFF
>TRBJ1-5|TRBV30|NA|NA
TGTGCCTGGAGCGCACAGGGCAGCAATCAGCCCCAGCATTTT
CAWSAQGSNQPQHF
>TRBJ2-3|TRBV29-1|NA|NA
TGCAGCGTTATCCTACAGGGAGGCATGATCACAGATACGCAGTATTTT
CSVILQGGMITDTQYF
>TRBJ2-7|TRBV7-9|NA|NA
TGTGCCAGCACAAAGGAAATATCCTACGAGCAGTACTTC
CASTKEISYEQYF